One T cell receptor (beta chain) is described in this entry. Its target is unknown. Measured with immunoSEQ multiplex PCR; TCRdb has only the in-frame clones, and not every one. The repertoire includes under 95,000 clones, roughly 84% of them detected once, and about 15% sits in the top ten. These data originate in a study of Ad26.COV2.S vaccination and SARS-CoV-2 variants. Whole-study findings and limits: Marked by substantial breadth, spike-specific CD8+ and CD4+ T cell responses were reportedly seen after vaccination. People given the vaccine had a wider spike-specific TCR breadth than placebo recipients did. Measurements of TCR breadth and depth may have given underestimates of the total T cell responses.

CDR1 and CDR2 (germline): SGDLS, YYNGEE. CDR3 length: 14 amino acids. The ends were cut back, 4 bases at V and 9 bases at J, with 20 bases in the middle. The V and J genes are TRBV9 and TRBJ2-7; D is possibly TRBD1 (6 bases). Sequenced here: peripheral blood, sampled after recovery from COVID-19. This clonotype originated in a human donor who had recovered from COVID-19. CDR3 sequence reads: CASSPTGHPIGQYF. CDR3 sequence (DNA): TGTGCCAGCAGCCCAACAGGGCACCCAATCGGGCAGTACTTC.